Reported below is one T cell receptor (beta chain). The target of this receptor is not known. Every participant had a single incident cervical HPV16 infection, and prevalent HPV16 infections were excluded. Cervical HPV DNA was detected with MY09/MY11 PCR, and genotyping was done by dot-blot hybridization. Fifteen mL of heparinized blood were centrifuged, and the buffy coat was split into aliquots, frozen at -30 degrees C, and then kept at -80 degrees C. Genomic DNA was extracted from buffy coat specimens using QIAGEN kits. TCR beta CDR3 regions were amplified by multiplex PCR from an average of approximately 1.3 ug genomic DNA per sample using the immunoSEQ assay. Primer bias was corrected in the assay by using a complete synthetic TCR repertoire to establish an amplification baseline. The amplicons were sequenced using the Illumina platform. Per the source publication's procedure: Sequences were error-corrected by clustering with frequency ratios and a modified nearest-neighbor algorithm, then analyzed in the immunoSEQ Analyzer with IMGT gene definitions. At each rarefaction depth, TCR richness and evenness were averaged over 20 rarefaction repeats, and samples with fewer sequences than the depth were excluded. Wilcoxon rank sum tests with FDR correction were used to compare relative abundances of V, D and J genes between the groups. For the blinded duplicates, the intraclass correlation was around 95% for TCR richness and averaged about 77% across around 66 gene segments. Not all clones reach the TCRdb copy of this immuneACCESS table, which keeps in-frame sequences only. Checked studies attribute under half of the gap to unresolved V genes and leave the rest unexplained. Clone size and the V and J calls come from that table; the DNA yielded D and trimming. This sample's listing comprises approximately 16,000 clones. Of the sample, around 6.7% falls within the top ten clones.

The data originate from a study of T cells in women clearing cervical HPV infection (dated by TCRdb to 2017 to 2018). Looking at the study overall: The cases were fewer than 30 women with histologically confirmed HPV16-related CIN3 or worse, and 2 of these cases were invasive cancers. Five blinded duplicates per group were added as quality controls, so that some 60 samples were obtained: 50 or so participants and 10 replicates. The 20 to 25 controls were women who cleared a single incident HPV16 infection within 12 months without developing precancer or cancer. Median age was roughly 33 years in cases versus less than 40 in controls, and baseline characteristics did not differ significantly. Cases and controls were matched on year of sample collection and on age within five years. Blood from cases was collected at the visit where the lesion was first found, while blood from controls was collected once the infection could no longer be detected. An exploratory proof-of-principle case-control study, nested within the Guanacaste HPV Natural History Study in Costa Rica, was conducted to compare TCR repertoires across cervical HPV16 outcomes. Among cases, blood sampling occurred a median of roughly 150 days after lesion detection, with an interquartile range of roughly 90 to 230 days. Because only a few women had HLA typing data, the possibility that HLA type acted as a confounder could not be ruled out. The parent cohort enrolled 10,000 or so women aged 18 or older in Guanacaste, Costa Rica, during about 1992 to 1994 and followed them for approximately seven years.

The study at large found these results: T-cell numbers per sample were unknown, so richness differences could reflect varying T-cell content rather than repertoire biology. TCR repertoire richness was significantly higher in CIN3+ cases than in controls across sequencing depths, while evenness did not differ. Whether associations preceded infection or resulted from infection could not be shown with the cross-sectional design, and effector/memory subsets and HPV-specific T cells were not isolated. Random forest classifiers that combined richness and V gene abundances separated cases from controls with an estimated AUC of roughly 0.83.

The sequence was collected from a woman between 18 and 70 years old with a cervical HPV16 infection that either progressed to CIN3+ or cleared (not recorded which). Source material: blood buffy coat.

CDR3 bases read: TGCAGTGCCCGTCCTCCCAGCAGGGGGCACTATGGC. Its protein reads: CSARPPSRGHYG. The whole CDR3 protein is CSARPPSRGHYGYTF. The chain is made from TRBV20-1 and TRBJ1-2, with 8 junctional bases fitting TRBD1. The read terminates 3 residues ahead of where the CDR3 ends, so the germline J gene completes it. The germline V gene (reference sequence) gives CDR1 as DFQATT and CDR2 as SNEGSKA. From its cysteine to its phenylalanine, the CDR3 spans 15 amino acids. The DNA covers only part of the CDR3, 36 bases in frame from base 1. V loses 6 bases at its end and J loses 3 bases; junction bases beyond the gene matches: 12.